Shown below are 22 T cell receptor beta chains from a single sample sequenced in a study of cytomegalovirus exposure and HLA in healthy donors. TCRdb's table, derived via immunoSEQ multiplex PCR, lists solely in-frame clones and lacks some. The sample carries some 60,000 clones, 90% to 97% recorded once. Input material: PBMCs. Receptors were obtained from a man in his late teens or twenties in good health and CMV-seronegative.

The chain combines TRBV7-9 with TRBJ2-7, with TRBD1 as a possible D gene (5 bases). Germline V gene sequence: CDR1 SEHNR, CDR2 FQNEAQ (reference sequence). The CDR3 covers 13 residues. Between the trimmed V and J ends, which lost 6 bases and 3 bases, there was a span of 12 bases. CDR3 DNA sequence: TGTGCCAGCAGTAAAGACAGCATCTACGAGCAGTACTTC. Its protein is CASSKDSIYEQYF.

The V gene is TRBV6-1, the J gene TRBJ1-3, with 7 bases matching TRBD1. This CDR3 is 18 amino acids long. Germline-derived CDR1 and CDR2 are MNHNS and SASEGT. V shed 0 bases, J shed 2 bases, and the junction held 10 bases outside the gene matches. The CDR3 spells CASSEALYRQGAGNTIYF. In DNA form, the CDR3 reads TGTGCCAGCAGTGAAGCGCTATACCGACAGGGAGCTGGAAACACCATATATTTT.

This clone has only one observation. The chain has TRBV6-1 and TRBJ2-4; possibly TRBD1 for D (6 bases). V lost 3 bases and J lost 6, with 15 bases in between. From germline, CDR1 is MNHNS and CDR2 SASEGT. The length of the CDR3 is 15 residues. The CDR3 spells CASSEVGQGGNIQYF. The CDR3, as DNA: TGTGCCAGCAGTGAGGTGGGTCAAGGGGGAAACATTCAGTACTTC.

In this sample, this clone turned up once. The V and J genes are TRBV4-1 and TRBJ2-6; 7 bases match TRBD2. CDR3 size: 18 residues. Germline V gene data show CDR1 as MGHRA and CDR2 as YSYEKL. Unmatched junction bases numbered 7, after V lost 2 bases and J lost 0 bases. The CDR3 loop reads CASSQTTSKDSGANVLTF. The DNA for the CDR3 is TGCGCCAGCAGCCAAACGACTAGCAAAGACTCTGGGGCCAACGTCCTGACTTTC.

V is TRBV28 and J is TRBJ1-3; D might be TRBD1 (6 bases). V was clipped by 6 bases and J by 0 bases, with 15 bases between them. CDR3 length: 16 residues. Germline CDR1 and CDR2: MDHEN and SYDVKM. The CDR3 protein is CASRITGPRSGNTIYF. In nucleotides, the CDR3 is TGTGCCAGCAGGATAACAGGGCCTCGCTCTGGAAACACCATATATTTT.

The chain uses TRBV5-1 and TRBJ2-3; D might be TRBD1 (5 bases). Trimming removed 0 bases from V and 1 base from J, with 12 bases in between. The CDR3 extends over 16 amino acids. Germline V gives CDR1 SGHRS, CDR2 YFSETQ. DNA for the CDR3: TGCGCCAGCAGCTTGGGACAGACTGCTGGCACAGATACGCAGTATTTT. Protein sequence: CASSLGQTAGTDTQYF.

The rearrangement links TRBV2 to TRBJ2-1, with 12 nucleotides matching TRBD1. Germline values: CDR1 SNHLY, CDR2 FYNNEI. J was trimmed by 8 bases and V by 6 bases; bases with no gene match: 8. The CDR3 spans 15 residues. The CDR3 DNA is TGTGCCAGCAGGGCCGGGGGACAGGGGGCATATGAGCAGTTCTTC. Protein: CASRAGGQGAYEQFF.

CDR3 DNA sequence: TGTGCCAGCAGCTTGGAAGCGGGAGATATCTACGAGCAGTACTTC. The encoded protein is CASSLEAGDIYEQYF. The rearrangement joins TRBV5-4 to TRBJ2-7, with 8 bases fitting TRBD2. The V gene's germline CDR1 is SGHNT and CDR2 YYREEE (reference sequence). The length of the CDR3 is 15 residues. The ends lost 0 bases at V and 3 bases at J; junction bases unmatched: 5.

This clone appeared once. Sequence at one end of the junction differs from germline and may be a read error. The V gene is TRBV7-7, the J gene TRBJ2-5, with 8 nucleotides matching TRBD1. CDR3 length: 13 residues. CDR1 is SSHAT, CDR2 FNYEAQ, per germline (reference sequence). The CDR3, as DNA: TGTGCTAGCAGCCAGGACAGGGAAGAGACCCAGTACTTC. It encodes CASSQDREETQYF.

J is TRBJ2-3 and V is TRBV11-2; 8 bases are shared with TRBD2. This CDR3 is 14 amino acids long. The J segment lost 6 bases and the V segment lost 3 bases, leaving 5 bases of the junction unmatched. Germline V CDR1 and CDR2: SGHAT, FQNNGV. CDR3 protein: CASSFGGVVDTQYF. CDR3 nucleotide sequence: TGTGCCAGCAGCTTCGGGGGGGTGGTGGATACGCAGTATTTT. Full variable domain (remainder filled in from reference TRBV11-2 and TRBJ2-3): EAGVAQSPRYKIIEKRQSVAFWCNPISGHATLYWYQQILGQGPKLLIQFQNNGVVDDSQLPKDRFSAERLKGVDSTLKIQPAKLEDSAVYLCASSFGGVVDTQYFGPGTRLTVL.

The chain links TRBV11-2 to TRBJ2-3, with 10 bases that match TRBD2. The CDR3 extends over 16 amino acids. Germline V gene lookup returns CDR1 SGHAT and CDR2 FQNNGV. The V gene end was trimmed by 1 base and the J gene end by 2 bases; junction bases not matched to a gene: 3. For the CDR3, the DNA is TGTGCCAGCAGCTTAGCCCTAGCGGGAGACACAGATACGCAGTATTTT. Translation: CASSLALAGDTDTQYF.

This clone has just one count. The V and J genes are TRBV19 and TRBJ2-1; 7 nucleotides line up with TRBD1. This CDR3 region has 14 residues. V was pared by 4 bases and J by 4 bases, with 4 bases of the junction left unmatched. Germline V gene lookup returns CDR1 LNHDA and CDR2 SQIVND (reference sequence). CDR3 nucleotides: TGTGCCAGTAGTAACCGGGACAGATACAATGAGCAGTTCTTC. It encodes CASSNRDRYNEQFF.

The gene calls are TRBV5-1 and TRBJ2-1; 7 positions agree with TRBD2. Trimming took 0 bases from V and 3 from J; bases not matched to a gene: 3. Germline CDR1 and CDR2: SGHRS and YFSETQ. The CDR3 covers 15 residues. In nucleotides, the CDR3 is TGCGCCAGCAGCTTGGGGGGCGGGGGCTACAATGAGCAGTTCTTC. Protein: CASSLGGGGYNEQFF.

V is TRBV6-6 and J is TRBJ1-5; D is possibly TRBD1 (6 bases). The length of the CDR3 is 15 residues. Germline V CDR1 and CDR2: MNHNY, SVGAGI (reference sequence). Trimming removed 6 bases at V and 5 bases at J, with 17 bases between. The CDR3 nucleotides read TGTGCCAGCAGACTTACAGGGTTAGTGGATCAGCCCCAGCATTTT. It encodes CASRLTGLVDQPQHF.

This chain connects TRBV30 to TRBJ2-1; maybe TRBD2 (6 bases). V was clipped by 0 bases and J by 0 bases, with 9 bases between them. Germline V gene sequence: CDR1 GTSNPN, CDR2 SVGIG (reference sequence). The CDR3 totals 15 residues. The DNA for the CDR3 is TGTGCCTGGAGTGTGGCGGGGACCTCCTACAATGAGCAGTTCTTC. Amino acid sequence: CAWSVAGTSYNEQFF.

On this clone: One end of the junction does not line up with germline, which may come from a read error. Here the CDR3 DNA reads TGTGCCAGCAGCCCTGGGACTAGCATAGATACGCAGTATTTT. Translation: CASSPGTSIDTQYF. This sequence joins TRBV7-2 and TRBJ2-3; 9 bases align to TRBD2. This CDR3 has 14 residues. Germline assignment: CDR1 SGHTA and CDR2 FQGNSA.

This clone was seen only once. This sequence joins TRBV28 and TRBJ2-1; 11 nucleotides line up with TRBD1. Trimming cost V 6 bases and J 10 bases; bases outside gene matches: 14. The germline V gene encodes CDR1 MDHEN and CDR2 SYDVKM. The CDR3 is 16 amino acids. CDR3 DNA sequence: TGTGCCAGCAGACAACTATCCGGGACAGGGGGTCTGGAGCAGTTCTTC. Residues: CASRQLSGTGGLEQFF.

The genes are TRBV30 and TRBJ2-1, with TRBD1 as a possible D gene (6 bases). The V gene's germline CDR1 is GTSNPN and CDR2 SVGIG (reference sequence). V was clipped by 4 bases and J by 4 bases, with 14 bases between them. This CDR3 comprises 14 residues. The CDR3 DNA sequence: TGTGCCTGGAAGGGGGTCCCCTATTACAATGAGCAGTTCTTC. It yields the protein CAWKGVPYYNEQFF.

This rearrangement joins TRBV15 to TRBJ2-5, with 8 positions matching TRBD1. The CDR3 is made up of 15 amino acids. Germline loops: CDR1 LNHNV, CDR2 YYDKDF (reference sequence). The trim removed 3 bases at V and 5 bases at J, leaving 8 bases unmatched. The CDR3 region is CATSSEGQVRETQYF. CDR3 DNA: TGTGCCACCAGCAGTGAGGGACAGGTGAGGGAGACCCAGTACTTC. Drawing the rest from reference TRBV15 and TRBJ2-5, the complete variable domain is DAMVIQNPRYQVTQFGKPVTLSCSQTLNHNVMYWYQQKSSQAPKLLFHYYDKDFNNEADTPDNFQSRRPNTSFCFLDIRSPGLGDTAMYLCATSSEGQVRETQYFGPGTRLLVL.

This CDR3 reads CASSQELGGYEQYF. Written as DNA, the CDR3 is TGCGCCAGCAGCCAAGAACTTGGAGGCTACGAGCAGTACTTC. The chain is built from TRBV4-3 and TRBJ2-7; possibly TRBD2 for D (5 bases). Trimming pared 0 bases from V and 3 bases from J, leaving 9 bases between. In germline, CDR1 is LGHNA, CDR2 YSLEER. The CDR3 has 14 residues.

This chain links TRBV7-9 with TRBJ2-7, with D tentatively TRBD2 (5 bases). The CDR3 length is 17 residues. From germline, CDR1 is SEHNR and CDR2 FQNEAQ (reference sequence). V gave up 6 bases and J gave up 3 bases, with 24 bases separating them. This chain's CDR3 is CASSVGPERTLFYEQYF. The CDR3 DNA follows: TGTGCCAGCAGTGTTGGGCCTGAGCGGACTCTCTTCTACGAGCAGTACTTC.

V is TRBV5-4 and J is TRBJ2-7, with D perhaps matching TRBD2 (5 bases). CDR1 and CDR2 (germline): SGHNT, YYREEE (reference sequence). CDR3 length equals 12 residues. Trimming took off 4 bases at V and 4 bases at J, with 9 bases between the two ends. Here the CDR3 reads CASSGESYEQYF. CDR3 bases: TGTGCCAGCAGCGGGGAGTCGTACGAGCAGTACTTC.